One and the same sample provided the 24 T cell receptor beta chains below, sequenced in a study of T cell responses to AZD1222 COVID-19 vaccine. Clones were read by immunoSEQ multiplex PCR, and TCRdb kept only the in-frame ones, dropping some. The sample consists of some 96,000 clones, roughly 90% of them appearing once. The starting material was peripheral blood, obtained on day 0 of AZD1222 vaccination. These receptors were obtained from an adult in good health.

CDR3 residues: CAITQGIGTDTQYF. The DNA of the CDR3 is TGTGCCATCACCCAGGGGATCGGCACAGATACGCAGTATTTT. This sequence joins TRBV10-3 and TRBJ2-3, with D possibly TRBD1 on 6 matching bases. Per the germline V gene, CDR1 is ENHRY and CDR2 is SYGVKD. This CDR3 region has 14 residues. The germline V and J ends were trimmed by 7 bases and 1 base, with 12 bases remaining between them.

The chain recombines TRBV28 with TRBJ1-2; weak D call: TRBD1 (6 bases). From germline, CDR1 is MDHEN and CDR2 SYDVKM. With 7 bases removed from V and 2 bases from J, the gap between germline ends came to 17 bases. This CDR3 is built from 15 residues. The CDR3: CASTPRWGANYGYTF. The CDR3 bases are TGTGCCAGCACCCCGAGGTGGGGGGCGAACTATGGCTACACCTTC.

This clone has a handful of counts. The rearrangement links TRBV4-3 to TRBJ1-4; perhaps TRBD1 as D (6 bases). In germline, CDR1 is LGHNA, CDR2 YSLEER. This CDR3 is 15 amino acids long. The germline V and J ends were trimmed by 5 bases and 4 bases, with 14 bases remaining between them. The CDR3 DNA reads TGCGCCAGCAGCACAAACAGGGCAGGTAATGAAAAACTGTTTTTT. Translated, it gives CASSTNRAGNEKLFF.

The chain combines TRBV19 with TRBJ1-6, with D possibly matching TRBD1 (5 bases). This CDR3 is built from 15 residues. Germline V lookup: CDR1 LNHDA, CDR2 SQIVND (reference sequence). Trimming stripped 3 bases from V and 6 bases from J, with 12 bases between. CDR3 loop: CASSIREGPNSPLHF. The CDR3 DNA reads as TGTGCCAGTAGTATCCGGGAGGGGCCTAATTCACCCCTCCACTTT.

This chain joins TRBV3-1 (or the pseudogene TRBV3-2) and TRBJ1-5; 8 positions match TRBD1. The CDR3 spans 15 residues. V shed 1 base and J 5 bases; nucleotides not matched to a gene: 4. The germline V gene encodes CDR1 LGHDT and CDR2 YNNKEL (reference sequence). This chain's CDR3 is CASSQVPGQDQPQHF. DNA of the CDR3: TGTGCCAGCAGCCAAGTCCCGGGACAGGATCAGCCCCAGCATTTT.

This sequence joins TRBV5-6 and TRBJ1-6; 8 bases are shared with TRBD1. The CDR3 is 18 residues long. Germline CDR1 SGHDT, CDR2 YYEEEE. V shed 1 base and J 3 bases; nucleotides not matched to a gene: 9. CDR3 sequence: CASSLMRTGRIYNSPLHF. In nucleotides, the CDR3 is TGTGCCAGCAGCTTGATGAGGACAGGGAGGATCTATAATTCACCCCTCCACTTT.

The J gene is TRBJ2-1, the V gene TRBV18; possibly TRBD1 for D (6 bases). Germline V gene lookup returns CDR1 KGHSH and CDR2 LQKENI. This CDR3 is 17 amino acids long. The V end lost 2 bases, the J end lost 3 bases, and 17 bases lay between the germline ends. CDR3 residues: CASSPAVTGIHYNEQFF. The DNA of the CDR3 is TGTGCCAGCTCACCAGCGGTAACAGGGATACACTACAATGAGCAGTTCTTC.

The genes are TRBV20-1 and TRBJ1-1, with a weak D call TRBD1 (5 bases). Germline lookup yields CDR1 DFQATT and CDR2 SNEGSKA (reference sequence). This CDR3 has 16 amino acids. V was trimmed by 3 bases and J by 3 bases, leaving 20 bases between them. The CDR3 reads CSASPGRVWVDTEAFF. DNA for the CDR3: TGCAGTGCTAGTCCAGGGAGGGTATGGGTGGACACTGAAGCTTTCTTT.

The chain links TRBV7-9 to TRBJ2-2; D gene unclear. CDR3 length equals 15 residues. The germline V and J ends were trimmed by 0 bases and 1 base, with 6 bases remaining between them. CDR1 is SEHNR and CDR2 is FQNEAQ in the germline V gene (reference sequence). The CDR3 DNA sequence: TGTGCCAGCAGCTTAGCTCCGATGAACACCGGGGAGCTGTTTTTT. Protein product: CASSLAPMNTGELFF.

About this clone: Other DNA variants within this sample encode the same CDR3. The chain is built from TRBV6-2 or TRBV6-3 and TRBJ1-5; D gene uncertain. V was cut by 0 bases and J by 2 bases, with 5 bases left in between. This CDR3 is 14 amino acids long. From germline, CDR1 is MNHEY and CDR2 SVGEGT. CDR3 DNA sequence: TGTGCCAGCAGTTACTCGAGTGGCAATCAGCCCCAGCATTTT. Protein product: CASSYSSGNQPQHF.

This clone has only one observation. This chain links TRBV4-3 with TRBJ1-4; D is ambiguous. V lost 0 bases to trimming and J lost 5 bases, with 19 bases between them. The CDR3 has 18 amino acids. Germline lookup yields CDR1 LGHNA and CDR2 YSLEER. The CDR3: CASSQDWGVAGTNEKLFF. The CDR3 DNA reads TGCGCCAGCAGCCAAGATTGGGGAGTGGCGGGTACCAATGAAAAACTGTTTTTT.

The chain combines TRBV18 with TRBJ1-2; 10 bases map to TRBD1. V was pared by 5 bases and J by 2 bases, with 8 bases of the junction left unmatched. Looked up from germline, CDR1 is KGHSH and CDR2 is LQKENI. This CDR3 has 16 amino acids. CDR3 coding DNA: TGTGCCAGCTCATCTTTTTCGGGACAGGGGAACTATGGCTACACCTTC. Its protein product is CASSSFSGQGNYGYTF.

The V gene is TRBV27, the J gene TRBJ2-2; D might be TRBD2 (5 bases). Germline-derived CDR1 and CDR2 are MNHEY and SMNVEV (reference sequence). CDR3 length equals 12 residues. V was cut by 7 bases and J by 6 bases, with 9 bases left in between. The CDR3 protein is CASTSIAGELFF. The CDR3 region has the DNA TGTGCCAGCACTAGCATCGCCGGGGAGCTGTTTTTT.

V is TRBV7-9 and J is TRBJ1-2; D ambiguous. Trimming took 3 bases from V and 5 from J, leaving 13 bases between them. Germline V gives CDR1 SEHNR, CDR2 FQNEAQ (reference sequence). The CDR3 is 14 residues long. This CDR3 reads CASSLVSREYGYTF. CDR3 coding DNA: TGTGCCAGCAGCTTGGTGTCTCGCGAGTATGGCTACACCTTC.

In this sample, this clone turned up once. This chain connects TRBV5-5 to TRBJ2-1; 12 nucleotides line up with TRBD2. Germline V gives CDR1 SGHKS, CDR2 YYEKEE (reference sequence). V lost 3 bases to trimming and J lost 4 bases; unmatched junction nucleotides: 2. The CDR3 covers 15 residues. CDR3 sequence: CASSSGLAGYNEQFF. The CDR3 region has the DNA TGTGCCAGCAGCTCCGGACTAGCGGGATACAATGAGCAGTTCTTC.

The CDR3 nucleotides read TGTGCCATCAGCGCATCTAGCGGATTCTACAATGAGCAGTTCTTC. Protein product: CAISASSGFYNEQFF. V is TRBV10-3 and J is TRBJ2-1, with 7 bases fitting TRBD2. This CDR3 is built from 15 residues. The germline gives CDR1 ENHRY, CDR2 SYGVKD. V dropped 6 bases and J dropped 3; count of bases not matched to a gene: 8.

The chain combines TRBV27 with TRBJ1-6; no clear D. Looked up from germline, CDR1 is MNHEY and CDR2 is SMNVEV (reference sequence). Trimming took off 6 bases at V and 9 bases at J, with 21 bases between the two ends. CDR3 length: 16 amino acids. CDR3 loop: CASSSKPGSFGSPLHF. In DNA, the CDR3 is TGTGCCAGCAGCTCTAAGCCCGGGAGTTTCGGTTCACCCCTCCACTTT.

This clone was seen once. The chain carries TRBV9 and TRBJ1-2, with D possibly being TRBD1 (5 bases). Per the germline V gene, CDR1 is SGDLS and CDR2 is YYNGEE. V was trimmed by 0 bases and J by 6 bases, leaving 18 bases between them. The CDR3 is made up of 16 amino acids. CDR3 sequence reads: CASSVAGTFTLDGYTF. As DNA, the CDR3 is TGTGCCAGCAGCGTAGCGGGGACCTTCACCCTCGATGGCTACACCTTC.

The J gene is TRBJ1-5, the V gene TRBV27; D is ambiguous. Germline V gene sequence: CDR1 MNHEY, CDR2 SMNVEV (reference sequence). CDR3 length: 15 amino acids. Trimming stripped 5 bases from V and 0 bases from J, with 11 bases between. The CDR3 sequence is CASSPRKGSNQPQHF. The CDR3 DNA reads as TGTGCCAGCAGTCCCAGAAAGGGTAGCAATCAGCCCCAGCATTTT.

This sequence joins TRBV6-5 and TRBJ1-2; D is unclear. The V gene lost 6 bases and the J gene lost 4 bases, with 12 bases spanning the gap. This CDR3 contains 13 residues. Germline CDR1 reads MNHEY; CDR2 reads SVGAGI. The CDR3 DNA reads TGTGCCAGCAGGAGACGGAAGACCTATGGCTACACCTTC. It codes for CASRRRKTYGYTF.

V is TRBV7-6 and J is TRBJ2-3; D is unclear. Trimming removed 2 bases from V and 7 bases from J, with 4 bases in between. The CDR3 length is 11 residues. The germline V gene has CDR1 SGHVS and CDR2 FNYEAQ. CDR3 sequence (DNA): TGTGCCAGCAGCTTAAAAAATACGCAGTATTTT. This gives the protein CASSLKNTQYF.

V usage is TRBV28 and J usage is TRBJ2-7; 10 bases map to TRBD2. The CDR3 has 15 residues. Germline V gene sequence: CDR1 MDHEN, CDR2 SYDVKM. Trimming at V came to 5 bases and at J to 2 bases, leaving 6 bases not matched to a gene. The CDR3 here is CASSGASGSPYEQYF. The CDR3 region has the DNA TGTGCCAGCAGTGGTGCTAGCGGGAGTCCCTACGAGCAGTACTTC. Looking up the rest from reference TRBV28 and TRBJ2-7 gives the full variable domain: DVKVTQSSRYLVKRTGEKVFLECVQDMDHENMFWYRQDPGLGLRLIYFSYDVKMKEKGDIPEGYSVSREKKERFSLILESASTNQTSMYLCASSGASGSPYEQYFGPGTRLTVT.

The chain carries TRBV5-6 and TRBJ2-1; 11 bases are shared with TRBD1. V shed 2 bases and J 9 bases; nucleotides not matched to a gene: 4. CDR1 is SGHDT and CDR2 is YYEEEE in the germline V gene. CDR3 length: 14 amino acids. CDR3 protein: CASSFGQGASEQFF. The CDR3 DNA sequence: TGTGCCAGCAGCTTCGGACAGGGGGCGAGTGAGCAGTTCTTC.

The genes are TRBV2 and TRBJ2-7, with TRBD2 identical over 7 bases. The CDR3 sequence is 13 residues long. Trimming took 7 bases from V and 6 from J; bases not matched to a gene: 9. Germline V gene sequence: CDR1 SNHLY, CDR2 FYNNEI. CDR3 DNA: TGTGCCAGCAACCAAGCGGGGCCCCCCGAGCAGTACTTC. It encodes CASNQAGPPEQYF.